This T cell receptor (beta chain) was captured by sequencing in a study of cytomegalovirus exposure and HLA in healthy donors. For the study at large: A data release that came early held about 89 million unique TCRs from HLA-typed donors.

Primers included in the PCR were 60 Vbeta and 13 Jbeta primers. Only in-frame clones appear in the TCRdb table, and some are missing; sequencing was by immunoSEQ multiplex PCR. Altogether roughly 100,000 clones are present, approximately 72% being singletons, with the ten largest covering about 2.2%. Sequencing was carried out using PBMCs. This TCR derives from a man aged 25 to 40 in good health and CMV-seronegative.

CDR3 coding DNA: TGTGCCAGCAGCCCCCAACCAGGGGGCACTGAAGCTTTCTTT. Amino acids: CASSPQPGGTEAFF. The chain has TRBV7-2 and TRBJ1-1, with 7 bases aligning to TRBD1. This CDR3 region has 14 residues. V trimming: 5 bases; J trimming: 4 bases; junction bases outside the gene matches: 7. Germline V gene sequence: CDR1 SGHTA, CDR2 FQGNSA.